These T cell receptor beta chains were read from a single sample in a study of cytomegalovirus exposure and HLA in healthy donors. Here immunoSEQ multiplex PCR was the method, and the copy in TCRdb shows in-frame clones only, minus some. The sample gives approximately 190,000 clones, over 75% of which show up once; less than 4.5% is in the top ten. The sample consisted of PBMCs. These receptors all stem from a man aged 45-65 years in good health and CMV-seronegative. Each CDR3 is given with its conserved first and last residue. D genes are given only for firm matches. A row's size may be missing; if present it is once, few, many or a size class.

clone size	D gene	V gene	J gene	CDR3 length	CDR3 protein
-	TRBD1	TRBV11-1	TRBJ2-5	13	CASSTTGVKTQYF
-	TRBD2	TRBV7-2	TRBJ2-2	16	CASSLVRATGGGELFF
-	-	TRBV4-1	TRBJ1-5	12	CASSQGGQPQHF
few	-	TRBV28	TRBJ1-1	12	CASSFASPEAFF
-	-	TRBV7-3	TRBJ2-2	15	CASRFDSANTGELFF
once	TRBD1	TRBV19	TRBJ1-2	15	CASSLWTGSTYGYTF
-	-	TRBV6-1	TRBJ1-6	12	CASSDSNSPLHF
few	-	TRBV19	TRBJ1-2	11	CASSIGYGYTF
-	TRBD1	TRBV4-1	TRBJ2-3	16	CASSQRTGGSTDTQYF
-	-	TRBV5-6	TRBJ2-7	15	CASSLGGRPSYEQYF
-	-	TRBV4-1	TRBJ1-4	14	CASRYTKMGEKLFF
-	-	TRBV9	TRBJ2-3	15	CASSDRTSRGDTQYF
-	-	TRBV7-8	TRBJ1-5	16	CASSPLPGGRNQPQHF
few	-	TRBV4-2	TRBJ1-4	16	CASARPIQATNEKLFF
-	-	TRBV20-1	TRBJ2-1	10	CSARRGEQFF
-	-	TRBV9	TRBJ2-6	16	CASSAGLASGANVLTF
once	-	TRBV14	TRBJ1-6	14	CASSQAQYNSPLHF
-	TRBD1	TRBV4-3	TRBJ2-2	16	CASSQAGGQAAGELFF
few	TRBD1	TRBV5-5	TRBJ1-5	15	CASSGGQASNQPQHF
once	TRBD1	TRBV29-1	TRBJ2-3	14	CSVGRGQGTDTQYF
-	-	TRBV12-5	TRBJ1-1	13	CASALVGYTEAFF
-	-	TRBV11-2	TRBJ2-2	15	CASSLTIRGTGELFF
-	-	TRBV5-1	TRBJ1-6	13	CASAAGDNSPLHF
-	TRBD1	TRBV7-6	TRBJ2-2	15	CASSRQGAETGELFF
few	-	TRBV7-9	TRBJ1-6	16	CSSRSSKGLNNSPLHF
once	-	TRBV7-3	TRBJ1-2	14	CASSLAPTDYGYTF
-	-	TRBV9	TRBJ2-1	17	CASSVAPRRGRLGEQFF
-	TRBD2	TRBV10-3	TRBJ2-3	17	CAISTLQGDYGSDTQYF
-	-	TRBV7-9	TRBJ1-1	16	CSSSPRGQGRNTEAFF
-	TRBD2	TRBV7-9	TRBJ2-1	15	CASSKTTSAYNEQFF
once	-	TRBV7-9	TRBJ1-5	16	CASSSGSAYMDQPQHF
-	-	TRBV30	TRBJ1-5	15	CAWSPGGGRYQPQHF
few	-	TRBV6-1	TRBJ1-1	14	CASSERVGNTEAFF
-	-	TRBV7-2	TRBJ1-3	16	CASRPEGEGGRNTIYF
-	-	TRBV11-3	TRBJ2-7	13	CASSFLGGYEQYF
-	-	TRBV25-1	TRBJ1-3	14	CASSESGRGNTIYF
few	TRBD2	TRBV11-2	TRBJ2-3	16	CASSGGGTVAADTQYF
few	-	TRBV18	TRBJ1-2	14	CASSPGQSSMASTF
-	-	TRBV2	TRBJ2-2	13	CASSERGTGELFF
-	-	TRBV7-8	TRBJ2-7	15	CASSLVPGLPYEQYF
-	-	TRBV4-2	TRBJ2-5	12	CASSQDLETQYF